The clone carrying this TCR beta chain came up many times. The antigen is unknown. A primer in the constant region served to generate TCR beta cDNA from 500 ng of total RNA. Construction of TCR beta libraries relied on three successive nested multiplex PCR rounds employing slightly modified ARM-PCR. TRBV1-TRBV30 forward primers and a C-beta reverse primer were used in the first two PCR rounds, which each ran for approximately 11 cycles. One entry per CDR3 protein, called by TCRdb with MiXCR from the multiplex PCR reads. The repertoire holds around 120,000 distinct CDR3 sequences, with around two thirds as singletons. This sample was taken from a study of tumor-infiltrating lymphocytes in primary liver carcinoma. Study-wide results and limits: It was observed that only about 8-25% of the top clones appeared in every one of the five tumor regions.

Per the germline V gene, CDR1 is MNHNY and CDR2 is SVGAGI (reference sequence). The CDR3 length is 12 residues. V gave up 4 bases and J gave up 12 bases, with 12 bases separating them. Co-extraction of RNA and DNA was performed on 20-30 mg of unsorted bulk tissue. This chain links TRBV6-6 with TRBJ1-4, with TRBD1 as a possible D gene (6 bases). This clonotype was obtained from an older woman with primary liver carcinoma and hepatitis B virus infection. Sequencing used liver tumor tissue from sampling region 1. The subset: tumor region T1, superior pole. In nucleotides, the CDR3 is TGTGCCAGCAGTTCAAGGGGGGAGGAACTGTTTTTT. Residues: CASSSRGEELFF.